Listed here are 11 T cell receptor beta chains from one sample, sequenced in a study of CD8 T cells in ankylosing spondylitis. These receptors are not linked to any known antigen. TCRdb re-derived calls from the 5' RACE reads in MiXCR, one entry per CDR3 protein. The top ten hold roughly 3.5% of the sample, which has fewer than 550,000 distinct CDR3 sequences, less than 6% seen once. Study conclusions and caveats: Roughly eight highly homologous variants made up a TCR beta motif, and this motif appeared characteristic of ankylosing spondylitis blood.

Sequences were obtained from blood, either unsorted or a sorted T cell fraction (not recorded which). The receptors come from a male donor with ankylosing spondylitis.

This clonotype was recorded a few times. The chain carries TRBV2 and TRBJ2-5; D remains ambiguous. CDR3 size: 12 residues. CDR1 and CDR2 from the germline V gene are SNHLY and FYNNEI. The V end was cut by 6 bases, the J end by 0 bases, with 5 bases between. CDR3 residues: CASREYQETQYF. The CDR3 coding sequence is TGTGCCAGCAGGGAGTACCAAGAGACCCAGTACTTC.

This clonotype was seen ten or more times. The chain joins TRBV10-1 to TRBJ1-1; no firm D call. CDR1 WNHNN and CDR2 SYGVQD come from the germline V gene (reference sequence). This CDR3 contains 14 residues. V dropped 4 bases and J dropped 0 bases, with 9 bases sitting between them. The CDR3 loop reads CASSGQNMNTEAFF. Written as DNA, the CDR3 is TGCGCCAGCAGTGGACAAAATATGAACACTGAAGCTTTCTTT.

The chain recombines TRBV7-2 with TRBJ2-7; 9 nucleotides align to TRBD2. CDR1 is SGHTA and CDR2 is FQGNSA in the germline V gene. CDR3 length: 17 amino acids. Trimming took 2 bases from V and 3 from J; bases not matched to a gene: 11. This chain's CDR3 is CASSLRLAGTPGYEQYF. The CDR3 DNA follows: TGTGCCAGCAGCTTAAGGCTAGCGGGAACCCCCGGCTACGAGCAGTACTTC.

There are many counts of this clonotype. The V and J genes are TRBV24-1 and TRBJ2-5; 7 nucleotides line up with TRBD1. CDR3 length: 14 amino acids. V lost 2 bases and J lost 1; bases outside the gene matches: 0. Germline loops: CDR1 KGHDR, CDR2 SFDVKD. The CDR3 reads CATSDWDSQETQYF. CDR3 sequence (DNA): TGTGCCACCAGTGATTGGGACAGCCAAGAGACCCAGTACTTC.

Points on this clonotype: This may be a read error: a much more frequent sequence differs by one nucleotide. CDR3: CSVDGPRNGQFF. The CDR3 coding sequence is TGCAGCGTTGACGGACCCCGCAATGGGCAGTTCTTC. The chain has TRBV29-1 and TRBJ2-1, with D unresolved. Looked up from germline, CDR1 is SQVTM and CDR2 is ANQGSEA. There are 12 residues in the CDR3.

In its sample, this clonotype was seen many times. The V gene is TRBV5-1, the J gene TRBJ2-1, with 8 bases identical to TRBD1. This CDR3 region has 15 residues. The V gene's germline CDR1 is SGHRS and CDR2 YFSETQ. V gave up 3 bases and J gave up 5 bases; unmatched junction bases: 7. CDR3 region: CASSSTGAVHNEQFF. CDR3 in DNA: TGCGCCAGCAGCTCGACAGGGGCCGTACACAATGAGCAGTTCTTC. The variable domain in full, completed from reference TRBV5-1 and TRBJ2-1, reads KAGVTQTPRYLIKTRGQQVTLSCSPISGHRSVSWYQQTPGQGLQFLFEYFSETQRNKGNFPGRFSGRQFSNSRSEMNVSTLELGDSALYLCASSSTGAVHNEQFFGPGTRLTVL.

This clonotype was seen ten or more times. J is TRBJ1-1 and V is TRBV28; D remains unclear. The V and J ends lost 5 bases and 5 bases respectively, with 18 bases between them. Germline loops: CDR1 MDHEN, CDR2 SYDVKM. CDR3 length: 15 residues. CDR3 protein: CASSPLDGVRTEAFF. Written as DNA, the CDR3 is TGTGCCAGCAGTCCCCTGGATGGGGTTCGGACTGAAGCTTTCTTT.

This clonotype has ten or more counts. This chain connects TRBV29-1 to TRBJ2-3; the D is unclear. Trimming pared 4 bases from V and 0 bases from J, leaving 8 bases between. There are 13 residues in the CDR3. Germline values: CDR1 SQVTM, CDR2 ANQGSEA. The CDR3 region has the DNA TGCAGCGTTGGACACTCTAGCACAGATACGCAGTATTTT. Translation: CSVGHSSTDTQYF.

Many counts were recorded for this clonotype. This chain links TRBV27 with TRBJ2-1; D is ambiguous. Germline V gives CDR1 MNHEY, CDR2 SMNVEV (reference sequence). The ends were cut back, 5 bases at V and 1 base at J, with 9 bases in the middle. The length of the CDR3 is 14 residues. The CDR3 region has the DNA TGTGCCAGCAGTCTTCTTTGGTCCTACAATGAGCAGTTCTTC. It encodes CASSLLWSYNEQFF.

As concerns this clonotype: It may be a read error: a sequence one base away is much more abundant. This chain joins TRBV12-3 or TRBV12-4 and TRBJ1-6; D ambiguous. The CDR3 runs to 13 residues. The CDR3 loop is CASALPFHSPLYF. The CDR3 nucleotides read TGTGCCAGCGCTTTACCGTTTCATTCACCCCTCTACTTT.

The table lists this clonotype with many counts. The gene calls are TRBV5-5 and TRBJ2-3; unclear D gene. Germline lookup yields CDR1 SGHKS and CDR2 YYEKEE (reference sequence). V was cut by 2 bases and J by 1 base, with 14 bases left in between. The CDR3 is 16 amino acids. The CDR3 loop is CASSLIIFRGTDTQYF. CDR3 nucleotides: TGTGCCAGCAGCTTAATAATTTTCCGGGGCACAGATACGCAGTATTTT.